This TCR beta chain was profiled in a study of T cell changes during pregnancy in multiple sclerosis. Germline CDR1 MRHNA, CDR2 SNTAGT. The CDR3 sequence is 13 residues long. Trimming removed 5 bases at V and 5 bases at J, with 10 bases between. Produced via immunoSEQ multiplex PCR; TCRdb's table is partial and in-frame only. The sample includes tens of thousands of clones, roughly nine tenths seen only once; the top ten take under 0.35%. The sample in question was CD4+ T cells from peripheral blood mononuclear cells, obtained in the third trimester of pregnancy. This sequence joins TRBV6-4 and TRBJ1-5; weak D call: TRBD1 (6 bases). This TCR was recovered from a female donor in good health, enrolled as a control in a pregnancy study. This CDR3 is CASSTEGDQPQHF. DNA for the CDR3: TGTGCCAGCAGTACAGAGGGGGATCAGCCCCAGCATTTT.